The 14 T cell receptor beta chains presented below share a single source sample, sequenced in a study of T-cell memory formation after mild COVID-19. TCRdb independently ran MiXCR on the 5' RACE reads; one entry per CDR3 protein. This sample has over 250,000 distinct CDR3 sequences, with about a sixth found just once. Source material: PBMCs or a T cell subset sorted from them (not recorded which). The receptors were sampled from a man aged 18-30 years who had mild COVID-19 (a few samples of this study predate the infection). Cell type and time point are not known.

The J gene is TRBJ1-3, the V gene TRBV3-1; D gene uncertain. This CDR3 is 13 amino acids long. Trimming shortened V by 1 base and J by 8 bases, and 9 bases separated the two germline ends. The V gene's germline CDR1 is LGHDT and CDR2 YNNKEL (reference sequence). The CDR3: CASSQGHRDTIYF. The CDR3 coding sequence is TGTGCCAGCAGCCAAGGACACCGGGACACCATATATTTT. Looking up the rest from reference TRBV3-1 and TRBJ1-3 gives the full variable domain: DTAVSQTPKYLVTQMGNDKSIKCEQNLGHDTMYWYKQDSKKFLKIMFSYNNKELIINETVPNRFSPKSPDKAHLNLHINSLELGDSAVYFCASSQGHRDTIYFGEGSWLTVV.

The chain couples TRBV19 to TRBJ2-3, with TRBD2 matching over 7 bases. V gave up 1 base and J gave up 2 bases; unmatched junction bases: 6. Germline CDR1 LNHDA, CDR2 SQIVND (reference sequence). The CDR3 runs to 16 residues. This CDR3 is CASSIVSSGDTDTQYF. CDR3 sequence (DNA): TGTGCCAGTAGTATAGTATCTAGCGGAGACACAGATACGCAGTATTTT. Supplemented by reference TRBV19 and TRBJ2-3, the full variable domain reads DGGITQSPKYLFRKEGQNVTLSCEQNLNHDAMYWYRQDPGQGLRLIYYSQIVNDFQKGDIAEGYSVSREKKESFPLTVTSAQKNPTAFYLCASSIVSSGDTDTQYFGPGTRLTVL.

This clonotype appeared a few times. The rearrangement uses TRBV15 and TRBJ2-1; D perhaps matches TRBD2 (6 bases). Trimming left V 6 bases short and J 5 bases short, with 20 bases between. The length of the CDR3 is 16 residues. Per the germline V gene, CDR1 is LNHNV and CDR2 is YYDKDF (reference sequence). CDR3 loop: CATRKKQEGGNNEQFF. The CDR3, as DNA: TGTGCCACCAGAAAGAAGCAGGAGGGCGGAAACAATGAGCAGTTCTTC.

This clonotype has just a few counts. The chain carries TRBV28 and TRBJ1-1, with D tentatively TRBD1 (5 bases). Trimming took 6 bases from V and 10 from J, leaving 18 bases between them. This CDR3 contains 13 residues. The germline gives CDR1 MDHEN, CDR2 SYDVKM. CDR3 in amino acids: CASSPAPGITAFF. Here the CDR3 DNA reads TGTGCCAGCAGCCCTGCCCCAGGGATTACAGCTTTCTTT.

The chain joins TRBV6-5 to TRBJ2-7; D perhaps matches TRBD1 (5 bases). The CDR3 sequence is 15 residues long. Trimming cost V 0 bases and J 0 bases, with 9 bases left between them. Germline V gene data show CDR1 as MNHEY and CDR2 as SVGAGI. The CDR3 DNA reads as TGTGCCAGCAGTTACTCTGGGGCCTTCTCCTACGAGCAGTACTTC. Residues: CASSYSGAFSYEQYF.

This clonotype occurred many times. This chain joins TRBV7-8 and TRBJ2-3; D might be TRBD1 or TRBD2, each matching 5 bases. This CDR3 is 14 amino acids long. V was clipped by 2 bases and J by 9 bases, with 15 bases between them. The germline V gene encodes CDR1 SGHVS and CDR2 FQNEAQ. DNA of the CDR3: TGTGCCAGCAGCTTAAGTGGGGGTCTAGGCACGCAGTATTTT. Residues: CASSLSGGLGTQYF.

This clonotype turned up a few times. J is TRBJ2-2 and V is TRBV7-3; D unresolved. Trimming removed 4 bases at V and 6 bases at J, with 6 bases between. Germline CDR1 reads SGHTA; CDR2 reads FQGTGA. The CDR3 is 12 residues long. DNA of the CDR3: TGTGCCAGCAGCTCTGCTGCCGGGGAGCTGTTTTTT. Translating it yields CASSSAAGELFF. Full variable domain (outside the CDR3, taken from reference TRBV7-3 and TRBJ2-2): GAGVSQTPSNKVTEKGKYVELRCDPISGHTALYWYRQSLGQGPEFLIYFQGTGAADDSGLPNDRFFAVRPEGSVSTLKIQRTERGDSAVYLCASSSAAGELFFGEGSRLTVL.

This clonotype was seen a handful of times. The chain is built from TRBV4-3 and TRBJ1-2; D may be TRBD1 (6 bases). The CDR3 spans 13 residues. The V gene's germline CDR1 is LGHNA and CDR2 YSLEER. V lost 4 bases and J 6 bases, leaving 12 bases between the germline ends. CDR3 amino acids: CASSPRAGDGYTF. The DNA for the CDR3 is TGCGCCAGCAGCCCCCGGGCAGGGGATGGCTACACCTTC.

In nucleotides, the CDR3 is TGTGCCAGCAGTTCGACAGACAAACTCTATAGCAATCAGCCCCAGCATTTT. This codes for CASSSTDKLYSNQPQHF. The rearrangement joins TRBV6-5 to TRBJ1-5; possibly TRBD1 for D (5 bases). This CDR3 has 17 residues. Trimming took off 4 bases at V and 0 bases at J, with 16 bases between the two ends. The germline V gene encodes CDR1 MNHEY and CDR2 SVGAGI.

This clonotype was found a few times. The chain recombines TRBV7-9 with TRBJ1-5; 7 bases are shared with TRBD1. The CDR3 runs to 15 residues. Germline loops: CDR1 SEHNR, CDR2 FQNEAQ (reference sequence). Germline trimming cut 5 bases from V and 4 bases from J; bases unmatched to any gene: 8. The DNA for the CDR3 is TGTGCCAGCAGCCTATCGCAGGGGGAGAATCAGCCCCAGCATTTT. Translating it yields CASSLSQGENQPQHF.

This clonotype was counted ten times or more. The CDR3: CASSPPGLQETQYF. Written as DNA, the CDR3 is TGTGCCAGCAGTCCCCCGGGGTTACAAGAGACCCAGTACTTC. The chain couples TRBV12-3 or TRBV12-4 to TRBJ2-5; D may be TRBD2 (5 bases). CDR3 length: 14 residues. V was clipped by 5 bases and J by 2 bases, with 12 bases between them.

This clonotype appeared a few times. The chain has TRBV15 and TRBJ1-1, with a tentative D call TRBD1 (5 bases). The CDR3 extends over 15 amino acids. Germline CDR1 LNHNV, CDR2 YYDKDF (reference sequence). V gave up 6 bases and J gave up 2 bases, with 16 bases separating them. CDR3 sequence (DNA): TGTGCCACCAGAGACGGGGCCCTTGCCAACACTGAAGCTTTCTTT. Its protein is CATRDGALANTEAFF.

The chain links TRBV6-1 to TRBJ1-1, with no clear D. Germline-derived CDR1 and CDR2 are MNHNS and SASEGT. Trimming stripped 6 bases from V and 1 base from J, with 12 bases between. The CDR3 contains 14 residues. The CDR3 loop is CASSLLARNTEAFF. CDR3 in DNA: TGTGCCAGCAGCCTCCTCGCGCGGAACACTGAAGCTTTCTTT.

This rearrangement joins TRBV5-6 to TRBJ1-2; 9 bases fit TRBD1. CDR1 is SGHDT, CDR2 YYEEEE, per germline. Losses at the gene ends were 4 bases for V and 8 bases for J; bases not matched to a gene: 3. The CDR3 has 12 residues. Here the CDR3 reads CASSRTGEGYTF. The CDR3 DNA sequence: TGTGCCAGCAGCAGGACAGGGGAAGGCTACACCTTC.